This is a list of T cell receptor beta chains from one sample in a study of T cell responses to AZD1222 COVID-19 vaccine. Libraries were prepared by immunoSEQ multiplex PCR; TCRdb keeps only in-frame clonotypes and omits some of them. The data contain about 160,000 clones, about 89% of them singletons. Material: peripheral blood, obtained on day 0 of AZD1222 vaccination. These receptors all stem from an adult in good health. The CDR3 runs from the conserved cysteine through the conserved F or W. The D gene is left open where the match is weak. Expanded clones are given a class, and other clones once, few, many or no size at all.

CDR3: CASSPTTANYGYTF; DNA: TGCGCCAGCAGCCCTACGACAGCTAACTATGGCTACACCTTC; J: TRBJ1-2; size: once; V: TRBV5-1; D: .
CDR3: CASRTGGVTEAFF; DNA: TGTGCCAGCAGAACCGGTGGTGTCACTGAAGCTTTCTTT; J: TRBJ1-1; size: .; V: TRBV28; D: .
CDR3: CASTPSGEKLFF; DNA: TGTGCCAGCACCCCCAGCGGCGAAAAACTGTTTTTT; J: TRBJ1-4; size: .; V: TRBV12-3/TRBV12-4; D: .
CDR3: CASSRSGQANTEAFF; DNA: TGTGCCAGCAGCCGATCCGGACAGGCGAACACTGAAGCTTTCTTT; J: TRBJ1-1; size: .; V: TRBV11-3; D: TRBD1
CDR3: CASSLVLGNEQFF; DNA: TGTGCCAGCAGCTTAGTGTTGGGGAATGAGCAGTTCTTC; J: TRBJ2-1; size: .; V: TRBV11-2; D: .
CDR3: CASSQNDYPPQHF; DNA: TGTGCCAGCAGCCAGAACGACTATCCGCCCCAGCATTTT; J: TRBJ1-5; size: once; V: TRBV3-1/TRBV3-2; D: .
CDR3: CASSQSWGAGNTIYF; DNA: TGTGCCAGCAGCCAATCGTGGGGAGCTGGAAACACCATATATTTT; J: TRBJ1-3; size: few; V: TRBV7-2; D: .
CDR3: CASSLASGVIDTEAFF; DNA: TGTGCCAGCAGCTTGGCGTCGGGAGTTATTGACACTGAAGCTTTCTTT; J: TRBJ1-1; size: .; V: TRBV5-6; D: .
CDR3: CASQIGPASGRRFF; DNA: TGTGCCAGTCAAATAGGGCCAGCGTCGGGGCGAAGATTTTTT; J: TRBJ1-4; size: .; V: TRBV19; D: .
CDR3: CASRDRGGGKLFF; DNA: TGTGCCAGCCGGGACAGGGGCGGTGGAAAACTGTTTTTT; J: TRBJ1-4; size: .; V: TRBV28; D: TRBD1
CDR3: CASSLDRGNTGELFF; DNA: TGTGCCAGCAGCCTAGACAGGGGGAACACCGGGGAGCTGTTTTTT; J: TRBJ2-2; size: .; V: TRBV7-2; D: TRBD1
CDR3: CASSSDRGWGTEAFF; DNA: TGTGCCAGCAGCTCCGACAGGGGTTGGGGCACTGAAGCTTTCTTT; J: TRBJ1-1; size: .; V: TRBV7-2; D: TRBD1
CDR3: CASSFGTPKNEKLFF; DNA: TGTGCCAGCAGCTTTGGGACACCCAAAAATGAAAAACTGTTTTTT; J: TRBJ1-4; size: .; V: TRBV7-2; D: .
CDR3: CASSSVSGQPQHF; DNA: TGTGCCAGCAGCTCCGTGTCGGGGCAGCCCCAGCATTTT; J: TRBJ1-5; size: .; V: TRBV11-2; D: .
CDR3: CSARAQGAQHF; DNA: TGCAGTGCTAGAGCGCAGGGTGCCCAGCATTTT; J: TRBJ1-5; size: .; V: TRBV20-1; D: .
CDR3: CASSPPNRGGTEAFF; DNA: TGTGCCAGCAGTCCCCCAAACAGGGGCGGCACTGAAGCTTTCTTT; J: TRBJ1-1; size: .; V: TRBV28; D: TRBD1
CDR3: CASSLAGINQPQHF; DNA: TGTGCCAGCAGTTTAGCAGGCATCAATCAGCCCCAGCATTTT; J: TRBJ1-5; size: .; V: TRBV27; D: .
CDR3: CASSLKRERIYNEQFF; DNA: TGTGCCAGCAGCTTGAAGCGGGAGAGAATCTACAATGAGCAGTTCTTC; J: TRBJ2-1; size: .; V: TRBV5-4; D: TRBD2
CDR3: CASKSSLYNEQFF; DNA: TGTGCCAGCAAGTCCTCTCTCTACAATGAGCAGTTCTTC; J: TRBJ2-1; size: .; V: TRBV27; D: .
CDR3: CASSYSPEIQPQHF; DNA: TGTGCCAGCAGTTACTCACCCGAGATTCAGCCCCAGCATTTT; J: TRBJ1-5; size: .; V: TRBV6-5; D: .
CDR3: CAISGLTEAFF; DNA: TGTGCCATCAGCGGACTCACTGAAGCTTTCTTT; J: TRBJ1-1; size: once; V: TRBV10-3; D: .
CDR3: CASSFGQGRETQYF; DNA: TGTGCCAGCAGCTTCGGACAGGGTCGGGAGACCCAGTACTTC; J: TRBJ2-5; size: once; V: TRBV7-2; D: TRBD1
CDR3: CASSSAGGIYNEQFF; DNA: TGTGCCAGCAGTTCTGCGGGGGGCATATACAATGAGCAGTTCTTC; J: TRBJ2-1; size: .; V: TRBV28; D: TRBD2
CDR3: CASGNGGAGGGSPLHF; DNA: TGTGCCAGCGGGAATGGGGGAGCGGGTGGTGGTTCACCCCTCCACTTT; J: TRBJ1-6; size: few; V: TRBV28; D: .
CDR3: CSASNTGDSYNEQFF; DNA: TGCAGTGCTAGTAACACAGGGGACTCCTACAATGAGCAGTTCTTC; J: TRBJ2-1; size: few; V: TRBV20-1; D: TRBD1
CDR3: CASSPQGYGGYTF; DNA: TGTGCCAGCAGCCCTCAGGGTTATGGCGGCTACACCTTC; J: TRBJ1-2; size: .; V: TRBV27; D: .
CDR3: CASSSGGGTEAFF; DNA: TGTGCCAGCAGCTCTGGGGGTGGCACTGAAGCTTTCTTT; J: TRBJ1-1; size: .; V: TRBV5-6; D: .
CDR3: CAWSVYRPNYGYTF; DNA: TGTGCCTGGAGTGTATACAGGCCTAACTATGGCTACACCTTC; J: TRBJ1-2; size: .; V: TRBV30; D: .
CDR3: CASSQGSRGNEQFF; DNA: TGCGCCAGCAGCCAAGGTTCTCGGGGCAATGAGCAGTTCTTC; J: TRBJ2-1; size: .; V: TRBV4-3; D: .
CDR3: CASSEGRDKNIQYF; DNA: TGTGCCAGCAGTGAAGGCAGGGACAAAAACATTCAGTACTTC; J: TRBJ2-4; size: .; V: TRBV2; D: .
CDR3: CASSQGSQGAGNTIYF; DNA: TGCGCCAGCAGCCAAGGGTCGCAGGGCGCTGGAAACACCATATATTTT; J: TRBJ1-3; size: .; V: TRBV4-3; D: .
CDR3: CASTPGRGLINQPQHF; DNA: TGTGCCAGCACCCCTGGGAGGGGGCTTATCAATCAGCCCCAGCATTTT; J: TRBJ1-5; size: .; V: TRBV28; D: TRBD1
CDR3: CSVEAARDATYEQYF; DNA: TGCAGCGTTGAAGCTGCCCGGGACGCCACCTACGAGCAGTACTTC; J: TRBJ2-7; size: .; V: TRBV29-1; D: .
CDR3: CSVKMDGTEAFF; DNA: TGCAGCGTTAAAATGGATGGCACTGAAGCTTTCTTT; J: TRBJ1-1; size: .; V: TRBV29-1; D: .
CDR3: CASSHGTSSGNEQFF; DNA: TGTGCCAGCAGCCACGGGACTAGTTCGGGGAATGAGCAGTTCTTC; J: TRBJ2-1; size: .; V: TRBV7-9; D: TRBD2
CDR3: CASSISGHQETQYF; DNA: TGTGCCAGTAGTATCTCGGGGCATCAAGAGACCCAGTACTTC; J: TRBJ2-5; size: .; V: TRBV19; D: .
CDR3: CATSDFDRFYEQYF; DNA: TGTGCCACCAGTGATTTCGACAGGTTCTACGAGCAGTACTTC; J: TRBJ2-7; size: .; V: TRBV24-1; D: .
CDR3: CASSRTADTEAFF; DNA: TGTGCCAGCAGCCGGACAGCTGACACTGAAGCTTTCTTT; J: TRBJ1-1; size: .; V: TRBV7-2; D: .
CDR3: CASSSPRGELFF; DNA: TGTGCCAGCTCATCTCCGCGGGGGGAGCTGTTTTTT; J: TRBJ2-2; size: .; V: TRBV18; D: .
CDR3: CASALAANQPQHF; DNA: TGTGCCAGTGCTTTGGCGGCCAATCAGCCCCAGCATTTT; J: TRBJ1-5; size: .; V: TRBV19; D: .
CDR3: CAWTRRVGLTDTQYF; DNA: TGTGCCTGGACGCGCCGGGTGGGGCTCACAGATACGCAGTATTTT; J: TRBJ2-3; size: .; V: TRBV30; D: .
CDR3: CASSENPLGYNEQFF; DNA: TGCGCCAGCAGTGAGAACCCCTTAGGCTACAATGAGCAGTTCTTC; J: TRBJ2-1; size: once; V: TRBV10-1; D: .
CDR3: CASSQRSAAYNSPLHF; DNA: TGTGCCAGCAGCCAAAGGTCGGCAGCTTATAATTCACCCCTCCACTTT; J: TRBJ1-6; size: .; V: TRBV3-1/TRBV3-2; D: .
CDR3: CASSHERTGTYEQYF; DNA: TGCGCCAGCAGCCACGAACGGACAGGTACATACGAGCAGTACTTC; J: TRBJ2-7; size: once; V: TRBV4-1; D: TRBD1
CDR3: CASSLTENTEAFF; DNA: TGTGCCAGCAGCTTAACGGAGAACACTGAAGCTTTCTTT; J: TRBJ1-1; size: .; V: TRBV7-2; D: .
CDR3: CASSEIETPYQPQHF; DNA: TGTGCCAGCAGTGAAATTGAGACTCCTTATCAGCCCCAGCATTTT; J: TRBJ1-5; size: .; V: TRBV6-1; D: .